The TCR beta chain under discussion was sequenced for a study of blood T cell repertoires in COVID-19. V dropped 5 bases and J dropped 5; count of bases not matched to a gene: 8. This CDR3 has 15 amino acids. Germline V gives CDR1 LGHDT, CDR2 YNNKEL (reference sequence). The data were produced by immunoSEQ multiplex PCR, yet TCRdb's version contains in-frame clones alone and is incomplete. The top ten clones hold under 0.9% of a sample with approximately 220,000 clones, around nine tenths of them seen once. Sequenced: peripheral blood. This sequence originates from a man aged 40-50 years with acute or convalescent COVID-19. The chain has TRBV3-1 (or the pseudogene TRBV3-2) and TRBJ1-4, with 7 nucleotides matching TRBD1. The CDR3 DNA reads as TGTGCCAGCAGCATCCAGGACAGGACGAATGAAAAACTGTTTTTT. Protein product: CASSIQDRTNEKLFF.